Below are 5 T cell receptor beta chains sequenced from a single sample in a study of cytomegalovirus exposure and HLA in healthy donors. This PCR relied on a set of 60 Vbeta primers and 13 Jbeta primers. Using immunoSEQ multiplex PCR, the repertoire was profiled, and TCRdb retains in-frame clones only, with some absent. Among some 190,000 clones listed, approximately 80% were seen once. Material: PBMCs. All receptors come from a man aged 18-30 years in good health and CMV-seronegative.

The genes are TRBV10-3 and TRBJ1-2; 10 nucleotides agree with TRBD1. Trimming took 6 bases from V and 6 from J; bases not matched to a gene: 10. Germline loops: CDR1 ENHRY, CDR2 SYGVKD. The CDR3 runs 15 residues. The CDR3 here is CAIRRRGTGDHGYTF. CDR3 sequence (DNA): TGTGCCATCAGACGCCGCGGGACAGGGGATCATGGCTACACCTTC.

This rearrangement joins TRBV28 to TRBJ2-5; 9 bases map to TRBD2. The CDR3 totals 18 residues. Germline V lookup: CDR1 MDHEN, CDR2 SYDVKM. The V gene end was trimmed by 6 bases and the J gene end by 1 base; junction bases not matched to a gene: 15. The CDR3 region is CASSSDMRLAGFQETQYF. The CDR3 DNA reads as TGTGCCAGCAGCTCCGATATGCGGCTAGCGGGGTTCCAAGAGACCCAGTACTTC. The full variable domain, rest sourced from reference TRBV28 and TRBJ2-5, is DVKVTQSSRYLVKRTGEKVFLECVQDMDHENMFWYRQDPGLGLRLIYFSYDVKMKEKGDIPEGYSVSREKKERFSLILESASTNQTSMYLCASSSDMRLAGFQETQYFGPGTRLLVL.

Only one count was recorded for this clone. The gene calls are TRBV27 and TRBJ2-7, with 11 bases matching TRBD1. This CDR3 is 14 amino acids long. Germline values: CDR1 MNHEY, CDR2 SMNVEV (reference sequence). V gave up 3 bases and J gave up 6 bases; unmatched junction bases: 4. This CDR3 reads CASSFLGQGGEQYF. The CDR3 region has the DNA TGTGCCAGCAGTTTCTTGGGACAGGGGGGCGAGCAGTACTTC.

The chain is built from TRBV30 and TRBJ1-3; TRBD1 is a possible D gene (5 bases). V lost 4 bases and J 1 base, leaving 20 bases between the germline ends. CDR1 and CDR2 from the germline V gene are GTSNPN and SVGIG (reference sequence). CDR3 length: 17 residues. In DNA form, the CDR3 reads TGTGCCTGGACCACGGCGGGGCCGACCCCTTCTGGAAACACCATATATTTT. Translated, it gives CAWTTAGPTPSGNTIYF. The whole variable domain, filled in from reference TRBV30 and TRBJ1-3, reads SQTIHQWPATLVQPVGSPLSLECTVEGTSNPNLYWYRQAAGRGLQLLFYSVGIGQISSEVPQNLSASRPQDRQFILSSKKLLLSDSGFYLCAWTTAGPTPSGNTIYFGEGSWLTVV.

This chain links TRBV6-6 with TRBJ1-5; D remains unclear. The CDR3 consists of 15 residues. Trimming took 5 bases from V and 6 from J, leaving 17 bases between them. Per germline, CDR1 MNHNY and CDR2 SVGAGI (reference sequence). CDR3 loop: CASSADVRGAQPQHF. For the CDR3, the DNA is TGTGCCAGCAGTGCTGACGTACGAGGTGCTCAGCCCCAGCATTTT.